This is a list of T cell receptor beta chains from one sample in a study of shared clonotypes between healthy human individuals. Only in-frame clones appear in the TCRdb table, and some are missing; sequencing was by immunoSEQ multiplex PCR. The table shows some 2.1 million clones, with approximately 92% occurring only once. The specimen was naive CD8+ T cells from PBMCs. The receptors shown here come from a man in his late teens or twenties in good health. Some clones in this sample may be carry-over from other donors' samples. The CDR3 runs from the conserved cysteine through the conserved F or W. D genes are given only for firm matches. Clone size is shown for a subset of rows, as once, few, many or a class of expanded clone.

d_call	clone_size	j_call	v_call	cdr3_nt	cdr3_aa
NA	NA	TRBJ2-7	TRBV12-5	TGTGCTAGTGGTCCCTCCCCCGACGAGCAGTACTTC	CASGPSPDEQYF
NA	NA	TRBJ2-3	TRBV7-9	TGTGCCAGCAGCTTAGTGCGCAGGGGCACCCTGGGGGATACGCAGTATTTT	CASSLVRRGTLGDTQYF
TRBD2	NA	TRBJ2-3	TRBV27	TGTGCCAGCAGTTTGCGGGGGGTACACACAGATACGCAGTATTTT	CASSLRGVHTDTQYF
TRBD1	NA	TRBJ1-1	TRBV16	TGTGCCAGCAGCCAATCAAGGGGGCAAACCCGTGAAGCTTTCTTT	CASSQSRGQTREAFF
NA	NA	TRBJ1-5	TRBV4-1	TGCGCCAGCAGCCTGGCCGGGACGCCCAATCAGCCCCAGCATTTT	CASSLAGTPNQPQHF
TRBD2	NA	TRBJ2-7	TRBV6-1	TGTGCCAGCAGTGAAGCGGGACTAGCGGGAGTTTTCTACGAGCAGTACTTC	CASSEAGLAGVFYEQYF
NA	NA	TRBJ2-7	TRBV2	TGTGCCAGCATCCAAGGACTCCGGGACACCGCCTCCTACGAGCAGTACTTC	CASIQGLRDTASYEQYF
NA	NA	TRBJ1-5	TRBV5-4	TGTGCCAGCAGTACCCAGGGGCAGCCCCAGCATTTT	CASSTQGQPQHF
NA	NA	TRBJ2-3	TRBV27	TGTGCCAGCAGTTTATTGGGGTTTCATACGCAGTATTTT	CASSLLGFHTQYF
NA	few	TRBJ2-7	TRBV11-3	TGTGCCAGCAGCTTAGACAGCTCCTACGAGCAGTACTTC	CASSLDSSYEQYF
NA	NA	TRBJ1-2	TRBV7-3	TGTGCCAGCAGCTCACAGGATGGTAATGGCTACACCTTC	CASSSQDGNGYTF
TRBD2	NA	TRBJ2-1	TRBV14	TGTGCCAGCAGCAATAGCGGGAGTGGGTCCTACAATGAGCAGTTCTTC	CASSNSGSGSYNEQFF
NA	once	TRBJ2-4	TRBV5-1	TGCGCCAGCAGCTTGTGGTTTTGGGAGTTAGCCAAAAACATTCAGTACTTC	CASSLWFWELAKNIQYF
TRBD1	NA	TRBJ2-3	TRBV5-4	TGTGCCAGCAGCTTTCGACAGGGGAGTGTTCGCGGAGATACGCAGTATTTT	CASSFRQGSVRGDTQYF
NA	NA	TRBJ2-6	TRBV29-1	TGCAGCGTTATCCCGCGAGAAGGGTCTGGGGCCAACGTCCTGACTTTC	CSVIPREGSGANVLTF
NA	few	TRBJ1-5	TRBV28	TGTGCCAGCAGTTTAGACGGCCGGCTTAATCAGCCCCAGCATTTT	CASSLDGRLNQPQHF
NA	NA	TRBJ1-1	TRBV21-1	TGTGCCAGCAGCAAAGCCCGGGGGTTCTGGACTGAAGCTTTCTTT	CASSKARGFWTEAFF
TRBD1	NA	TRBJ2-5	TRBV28	TGTGCCAGCAGTTTTTGGGGGACAGGGGTACAAGAGACCCAGTACTTC	CASSFWGTGVQETQYF
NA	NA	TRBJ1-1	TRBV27	TGTGCCAGCAGTTTATCGAGTACGAACACTGAAGCTTTCTTT	CASSLSSTNTEAFF
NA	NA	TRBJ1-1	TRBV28	TGTGCCAGCAGTTCAAGGAGTAGGGGCACTGAAGCTTTCTTT	CASSSRSRGTEAFF
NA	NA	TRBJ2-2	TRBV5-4	TGTGCCAGCAGCTTGGAAGGCCTTGGGGAGCTGTTTTTT	CASSLEGLGELFF
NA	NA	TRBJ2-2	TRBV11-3	TGTGCCAGCAGCTCAAGCACCGGGGAGCTGTTTTTT	CASSSSTGELFF
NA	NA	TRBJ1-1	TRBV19	TGTGCCAGTAGCCCAGGGTTCGGCACTGAAGCTTTCTTT	CASSPGFGTEAFF
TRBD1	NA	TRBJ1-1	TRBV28	TGTGCCAGCAGTAGCGACAGGGGCCTGAACACTGAAGCTTTCTTT	CASSSDRGLNTEAFF
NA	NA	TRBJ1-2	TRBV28	TGTGCCAGCAGTTTATTAAGAAGGACCGGGAACTATGGCTACACCTTC	CASSLLRRTGNYGYTF
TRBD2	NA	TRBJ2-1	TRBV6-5	TGTGCCAGCAGTTACTCGACTAGCGGCTACAATGAGCAGTTCTTC	CASSYSTSGYNEQFF
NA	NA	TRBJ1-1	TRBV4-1	TGCGCCAGCAGCCAAGGCCCGGGGTGGCCTGAAGCTTTCTTT	CASSQGPGWPEAFF
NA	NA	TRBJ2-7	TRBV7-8	TGTGCCAGCAGCTTAGATGGACCTAATATCTTAGGGTACTTC	CASSLDGPNILGYF
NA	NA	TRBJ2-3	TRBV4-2	TGTGCCAGCAGCCAAGCTAATTTTGCAGATACGCAGTATTTT	CASSQANFADTQYF
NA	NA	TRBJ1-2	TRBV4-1	TGCGCCAGCAGCCAAGCGGGGGGCTACACCTTC	CASSQAGGYTF
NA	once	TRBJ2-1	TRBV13	TGTGCCAGCAGCTTAGACTTGCGAGTGGGGAATGAGCAGTTCTTC	CASSLDLRVGNEQFF
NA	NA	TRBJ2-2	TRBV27	TGTGCCAGCAGTTTAAATATCAGGGGGGTTAAAACCGGGGAGCTGTTTTTT	CASSLNIRGVKTGELFF
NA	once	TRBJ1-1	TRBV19	TGTGCCAGTAGTGAGGACAGACCGAACACTGAAGCTTTCTTT	CASSEDRPNTEAFF
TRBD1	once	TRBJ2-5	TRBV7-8	TGTGCCAGCAGCTTCCCGGGACAGCACGAAGAGACCCAGTACTTC	CASSFPGQHEETQYF
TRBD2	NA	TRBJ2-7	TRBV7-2	TGTGCCAGCAGCTTAGCGGAGCGGGGGACCTACGAGCAGTACTTC	CASSLAERGTYEQYF
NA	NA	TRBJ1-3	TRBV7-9	TGTGCCAGCAGCCTCGCCCCCCGCTACTCTGGAAACACCATATATTTT	CASSLAPRYSGNTIYF
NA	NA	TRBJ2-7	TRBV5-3	TGTGCCAGAAGCACCCGGGACAAAAGTACCTACGAGCAGTACTTC	CARSTRDKSTYEQYF
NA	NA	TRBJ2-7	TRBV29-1	TGCAGCGTTGAACCAACGGACAAGGAGCCCTACGAGCAGTACTTC	CSVEPTDKEPYEQYF
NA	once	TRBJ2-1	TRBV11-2	TGTGCCAGCAGCTTAGCCGACAATGAGCAGTTCTTC	CASSLADNEQFF
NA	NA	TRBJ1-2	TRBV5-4	TGTGCCAGCAGCTACCAAGACAGGCCCGGGTTCGACTATGGCTACACCTTC	CASSYQDRPGFDYGYTF
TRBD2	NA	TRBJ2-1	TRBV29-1	TGCAGCGTCTGGACTAGCGGAGCTAACAATGAGCAGTTCTTC	CSVWTSGANNEQFF
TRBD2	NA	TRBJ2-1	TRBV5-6	TGTGCCAGCAGCTTGGGTGCAGCGGGATCCCATGAGCAGTTCTTC	CASSLGAAGSHEQFF